Sequencing of this TCR beta chain was carried out in a study of T-cell reconstitution after alpha-beta-depleted transplantation in children. Unique molecular identifiers were built into the TCRbeta library. Using its own MiXCR run on the PCR reads, TCRdb lists one record per CDR3 protein. The table includes some 840,000 distinct CDR3 sequences, approximately 15% detected once. V lost 8 bases and J lost 2, with 8 bases in between. Looked up from germline, CDR1 is SNHLY and CDR2 is FYNNEI. This CDR3 region has 12 residues. Sequenced material: PBMCs, mostly from graft donor cells, taken 360 days after TCRalphabeta/CD19-depleted stem cell transplant. V is TRBV2 and J is TRBJ2-3; unclear D gene. The sequence derives from a male patient under 18 who had a stem cell transplant for acute lymphoblastic leukemia, so the T cells may come from the graft donor. The CDR3 DNA is TGTGCCAGCCGAAAAGACACAGATACGCAGTATTTT. Its protein is CASRKDTDTQYF.